This T cell receptor (beta chain) was found in a study of cytomegalovirus exposure and HLA in healthy donors. Study details: The roughly 120 validation repertoires used the same platform as the roughly 670 first-cohort repertoires (as reported by a later analysis).

Study-level points and caveats: One later analysis, an examination of the roughly 130 validation repertoires, found that first-cohort TCR clusters tended to co-occur in them. Cytomegalovirus-associated status was assigned to 150 or so TCR beta chains. The classifier reportedly diagnosed cytomegalovirus status with high specificity and sensitivity.

Trimming at V came to 5 bases and at J to 2 bases, leaving 7 bases not matched to a gene. The CDR3 runs 14 residues. In germline, CDR1 is GTSNPN, CDR2 SVGIG (reference sequence). Remarks on this clone: Its specificity is unknown.

Assay used: immunoSEQ multiplex PCR; TCRdb lists only in-frame clones, some missing. The table shows some 100,000 clones, with 80% to 90% occurring only once. The rearrangement uses TRBV30 and TRBJ1-2; TRBD1 matches 8 bases. This receptor was identified in a man between 18 and 29 years old in good health and CMV-seropositive. The sample consisted of PBMCs. CDR3 loop: CAWGRQGINYGYTF. In DNA, the CDR3 is TGTGCCTGGGGAAGACAGGGGATAAACTATGGCTACACCTTC.